Presented here are 5 T cell receptor beta chains from one specimen sequenced in a study of circulating CD8 cells and anti-PD-1 response in melanoma. The QIAseq Immune Repertoire TCR panel built the libraries from about 16 ng of total RNA. One entry per CDR3 protein results from TCRdb running MiXCR on the reads. The table lists 500 to 600 distinct CDR3 sequences, roughly 9% of them singletons, with around half in the top ten. Four subsets defined by PD-1 and/or TIGIT were sorted from live CD3+CD8+TCRalphabeta+ cells. The sample in question was CD8+ T cells from PBMCs, obtained at baseline or after one month of anti-PD-1 therapy (not recorded which). The receptors were gathered from a human donor with melanoma.

The V and J genes are TRBV6-6 and TRBJ1-3; D ambiguous. The germline V and J ends were trimmed by 0 bases and 4 bases, with 4 bases remaining between them. This CDR3 is 13 amino acids long. The germline V gene has CDR1 MNHNY and CDR2 SVGAGI (reference sequence). DNA of the CDR3: TGTGCCAGCAGTTACTCCCGAGGAAACACCATATATTTT. It encodes CASSYSRGNTIYF.

Relative to its sample, this clonotype is medium-sized. CDR3 DNA sequence: TGTGCCAGCAGTTTATGGTCGACAGGGGGTCAGCCCCAGCATTTT. Its protein is CASSLWSTGGQPQHF. This rearrangement joins TRBV27 to TRBJ1-5; the match to TRBD1 covers 9 bases. Germline lookup yields CDR1 MNHEY and CDR2 SMNVEV (reference sequence). J was trimmed by 6 bases and V by 1 base; bases with no gene match: 4. CDR3 size: 15 residues.

The CDR3 region has the DNA TGTGCCAGTACGGGGACAGAGATTACTCGGAACTATGGCTACACCTTC. Amino acid sequence: CASTGTEITRNYGYTF. The chain links TRBV28 to TRBJ1-2; 7 bases agree with TRBD1. This CDR3 comprises 16 residues. V gave up 9 bases and J gave up 2 bases; unmatched junction bases: 15. The germline gives CDR1 MDHEN, CDR2 SYDVKM.

In its sample, this clonotype ranks as large. The genes are TRBV9 and TRBJ1-2; 10 nucleotides align to TRBD1. The CDR3 contains 14 residues. After removal of 4 bases from V and 8 bases from J, the junction contained 8 bases not matched to a gene. Germline CDR1 is SGDLS and CDR2 is YYNGEE. CDR3 residues: CASSTSTGGEGYTF. As DNA, the CDR3 is TGTGCCAGCAGCACCTCGACAGGGGGCGAAGGCTACACCTTC. The full variable domain, rest sourced from reference TRBV9 and TRBJ1-2, is DSGVTQTPKHLITATGQRVTLRCSPRSGDLSVYWYQQSLDQGLQFLIQYYNGEERAKGNILERFSAQQFPDLHSELNLSSLELGDSALYFCASSTSTGGEGYTFGSGTRLTVV.

This clonotype was counted between two and nine times. The rearrangement links TRBV20-1 to TRBJ2-7, with TRBD2 matching over 9 bases. V dropped 3 bases and J dropped 4; count of bases not matched to a gene: 7. The CDR3 sequence is 14 residues long. Germline CDR1 is DFQATT and CDR2 is SNEGSKA (reference sequence). CDR3 protein: CSASLISGSYEQYF. The DNA for the CDR3 is TGCAGTGCTAGCTTAATTAGCGGGAGTTACGAGCAGTACTTC.